The clone carrying this TCR beta chain was observed at least ten times. The antigen is undetermined. Sampling of bone marrow took place during active disease in every patient. This sample was taken from a study of read filtering for tumor transcriptome and immune sequencing. On the study more broadly: TCR-mapped reads were about 4 to 11 million with IR-seq versus roughly 75 to 1,400 with RNA-seq. Study observations and caveats: RNA-seq captured clonotypes less deeply and reliably than IR-seq. Approximately 82% of IR-seq clonotypes had a single read, yet these held around 3.3% of reads.

The library was built from roughly 400 ng RNA with molecular barcoded adaptors for alpha/delta and beta/gamma chains. TCRdb redid the calling of the reads with MiXCR, one entry per CDR3 protein. The sample has over 50,000 distinct CDR3 sequences; around 13% are singletons. Source material: a population of CD138-negative cells sorted from bone marrow. The sequence was collected from a donor over 35 with multiple myeloma.

CDR3 sequence reads: CASSDLLITYEQYF. The CDR3 DNA follows: TGTGCCAGCAGTGATTTGCTGATAACCTACGAGCAGTACTTC. The chain employs TRBV2 and TRBJ2-7; D gene ambiguous. The CDR3 consists of 14 residues. The germline CDR1 and CDR2 sequences are SNHLY and FYNNEI. The V end was cut by 3 bases, the J end by 2 bases, with 11 bases between.